The 24 T cell receptor beta chains reported below all come from one sample, sequenced in a study of persistence of HIV-infected CD4 T cells. Sequencing used immunoSEQ version 4 in survey mode. The method was immunoSEQ multiplex PCR; TCRdb's version includes in-frame clones alone and lacks a portion of them. The data hold around 32,000 clones, with 65% to 75% observed a single time. An overlapping HIV-1 Gag peptide pool stimulated these cells at approximately 0.91 ug/peptide/mL. Sorting selected CD4+ T cells upregulating both CD40 ligand and CD69. For these TCRs, the target antigens are not known. The material was CD4+ T cells sorted from PBMCs after approximately 19-hour stimulation, obtained from a patient who received antiretroviral therapy. Receptors were obtained from an adult man with HIV who was CMV-seropositive.

The rearrangement joins TRBV3-1 (or the pseudogene TRBV3-2) to TRBJ2-2; 12 nucleotides align to TRBD2. The CDR3 extends over 16 amino acids. Germline values: CDR1 LGHDT, CDR2 YNNKEL (reference sequence). J gave up 7 bases and V 4 bases, and 7 bases lay outside the gene matches. CDR3 in DNA: TGTGCCAGCAGCCGTATACCGGGACTAGCGGGCGGGGAGCTGTTTTTT. Protein product: CASSRIPGLAGGELFF.

This clone showed up just once. The chain recombines TRBV21-1 with TRBJ2-1; no check of the table's D call, TRBD2, against the DNA was made. TRBV21-1 is a listed pseudogene. This CDR3 is 17 amino acids long. CDR3 amino acids: CASSLRTSGGPLDEQFF. DNA for the CDR3: TGTGCCAGCAGCCTTCGGACTAGCGGGGGCCCCTTGGATGAGCAGTTCTTC.

J is TRBJ2-1 and V is TRBV19; unclear D gene. This CDR3 region has 14 residues. V gave up 7 bases and J gave up 5 bases, with 15 bases separating them. Per germline, CDR1 LNHDA and CDR2 SQIVND (reference sequence). The CDR3 here is CASTLDHSHNEQFF. The CDR3 DNA reads as TGTGCCAGTACCCTCGACCATTCACACAATGAGCAGTTCTTC.

This clone was counted only a few times. Within the sample, other DNA sequences also encode this same CDR3. This chain connects TRBV5-1 to TRBJ1-1; D possibly corresponds to TRBD1 (5 bases). The germline V and J ends were trimmed by 2 bases and 1 base, with 9 bases remaining between them. The CDR3 consists of 14 residues. Germline loops: CDR1 SGHRS, CDR2 YFSETQ. The CDR3 spells CASSLGTANTEAFF. CDR3 nucleotides: TGCGCCAGCAGCTTAGGGACGGCGAACACTGAAGCTTTCTTT.

The genes are TRBV6-1 and TRBJ2-4; TRBD1 matches 9 bases. The CDR3 is 16 amino acids. After removal of 0 bases from V and 6 bases from J, the junction contained 6 bases not matched to a gene. Germline CDR1 MNHNS, CDR2 SASEGT. The CDR3 loop reads CASSEAATGGLNIQYF. CDR3 bases: TGTGCCAGCAGTGAAGCGGCAACAGGGGGCTTAAACATTCAGTACTTC.

J is TRBJ1-5 and V is TRBV9, with TRBD1 as a possible D gene (5 bases). This CDR3 is 14 amino acids long. Per the germline V gene, CDR1 is SGDLS and CDR2 is YYNGEE. The V gene lost 2 bases and the J gene lost 2 bases, with 8 bases spanning the gap. The CDR3 DNA sequence: TGTGCCAGCAGCGTCGGGACGGGCAATCAGCCCCAGCATTTT. Translated, it gives CASSVGTGNQPQHF.

The rearrangement joins TRBV15 to TRBJ1-3; D remains ambiguous. The V gene's germline CDR1 is LNHNV and CDR2 YYDKDF (reference sequence). The V end lost 0 bases, the J end lost 0 bases, and 6 bases lay between the germline ends. This CDR3 has 15 residues. The CDR3, as DNA: TGTGCCACCAGCAGAGATAGAGACTCTGGAAACACCATATATTTT. Amino acids: CATSRDRDSGNTIYF.

The chain employs TRBV10-1 and TRBJ2-3; the D is unclear. CDR1 and CDR2 (germline): WNHNN, SYGVQD (reference sequence). V was cut by 4 bases and J by 1 base, with 15 bases left in between. The CDR3 is made up of 16 amino acids. The CDR3 loop is CASSVGLFQGTDTQYF. The CDR3 DNA sequence: TGCGCCAGCAGTGTGGGCCTTTTCCAAGGCACAGATACGCAGTATTTT.

The rearrangement links TRBV9 to TRBJ2-3; 7 bases align to TRBD2. Per the germline V gene, CDR1 is SGDLS and CDR2 is YYNGEE. V dropped 4 bases and J dropped 2; count of bases not matched to a gene: 7. The CDR3 totals 15 residues. The CDR3 sequence: CASSLSGGPTDTQYF. The CDR3 DNA follows: TGTGCCAGCAGCCTCTCGGGGGGTCCCACAGATACGCAGTATTTT. Using reference TRBV9 and TRBJ2-3 for the parts outside the CDR3, the full variable domain is DSGVTQTPKHLITATGQRVTLRCSPRSGDLSVYWYQQSLDQGLQFLIQYYNGEERAKGNILERFSAQQFPDLHSELNLSSLELGDSALYFCASSLSGGPTDTQYFGPGTRLTVL.

The V and J genes are TRBV4-1 and TRBJ1-2, with D unresolved. The CDR3 covers 13 residues. V lost 4 bases and J lost 2, with 8 bases in between. CDR1 MGHRA and CDR2 YSYEKL come from the germline V gene. The CDR3 DNA reads TGCGCCAGCAGCCCACCTACGAACTATGGCTACACCTTC. It codes for CASSPPTNYGYTF.

The genes are TRBV19 and TRBJ2-7; a weak D match, TRBD2 (5 bases). The length of the CDR3 is 12 residues. Per germline, CDR1 LNHDA and CDR2 SQIVND (reference sequence). Trimming stripped 4 bases from V and 6 bases from J, with 10 bases between. CDR3 sequence: CASSTTEGEQYF. Here the CDR3 DNA reads TGTGCCAGTAGTACAACAGAGGGCGAGCAGTACTTC.

The J gene is TRBJ1-4, the V gene TRBV7-9, with 7 bases identical to TRBD1. This CDR3 is 15 amino acids long. CDR1 is SEHNR, CDR2 FQNEAQ, per germline (reference sequence). The trim removed 5 bases at V and 4 bases at J, leaving 7 bases unmatched. In nucleotides, the CDR3 is TGTGCCAGCAGCCTCCTGGGACAGAGTAATGAAAAACTGTTTTTT. This sequence encodes CASSLLGQSNEKLFF.

The rearrangement links TRBV28 to TRBJ2-1, with 7 bases fitting TRBD2. This CDR3 has 15 amino acids. Looked up from germline, CDR1 is MDHEN and CDR2 is SYDVKM. Unmatched junction bases numbered 7, after V lost 5 bases and J lost 3 bases. The CDR3 loop is CASSATSPFYNEQFF. In DNA form, the CDR3 reads TGTGCCAGCAGTGCGACTAGCCCCTTCTACAATGAGCAGTTCTTC.

The J gene is TRBJ2-1, the V gene TRBV5-6; D uncertain. The CDR3 sequence is 13 residues long. From germline, CDR1 is SGHDT and CDR2 YYEEEE. Trimming left V 2 bases short and J 5 bases short, with 8 bases between. CDR3 nucleotides: TGTGCCAGCAGCTTTCGACCTAACAATGAGCAGTTCTTC. This codes for CASSFRPNNEQFF.

The CDR3 region has the DNA TGCGCCAGCAGCTTGCGGACAGCCAACACTGAAGCTTTCTTT. Translation: CASSLRTANTEAFF. This chain links TRBV5-1 with TRBJ1-1, with a possible D match to TRBD1 (6 bases). This CDR3 region has 14 residues. V was cut by 1 base and J by 2 bases, with 9 bases left in between. Per the germline V gene, CDR1 is SGHRS and CDR2 is YFSETQ.

The chain couples TRBV9 to TRBJ1-3; 8 bases fit TRBD1. The CDR3 spans 18 residues. Germline V lookup: CDR1 SGDLS, CDR2 YYNGEE. The junction had 13 bases not matched to a gene; V was cut back by 4 bases and J by 1 base. For the CDR3, the DNA is TGTGCCAGCAGCCCCTGGGCAGGGGGCACCCGGTCTGGAAACACCATATATTTT. Translated: CASSPWAGGTRSGNTIYF.

The chain recombines TRBV25-1 with TRBJ2-7, with a possible D match to TRBD2 (6 bases). CDR1 and CDR2 (germline): MGHDK, SYGVNS. Trimming stripped 3 bases from V and 5 bases from J, with 14 bases between. This CDR3 region has 14 residues. The CDR3 is CASSDPRRVNEQYF. CDR3 sequence (DNA): TGTGCCAGCAGTGACCCACGGAGGGTCAACGAGCAGTACTTC.

The chain combines TRBV28 with TRBJ2-7; no definite D call. Looked up from germline, CDR1 is MDHEN and CDR2 is SYDVKM. Trimming took 3 bases from V and 2 from J, leaving 14 bases between them. The CDR3 consists of 15 residues. CDR3 loop: CASSFRLDRTYEQYF. Written as DNA, the CDR3 is TGTGCCAGCAGTTTTCGCCTGGACCGCACCTACGAGCAGTACTTC.

The V gene is TRBV5-5, the J gene TRBJ2-6, with TRBD1 identical over 9 bases. The germline CDR1 and CDR2 sequences are SGHKS and YYEKEE (reference sequence). CDR3 length equals 19 residues. The trim removed 3 bases at V and 0 bases at J, leaving 10 bases unmatched. CDR3 DNA sequence: TGTGCCAGCAGCTCATTACCGGGACAGGGTCCCTCTGGGGCCAACGTCCTGACTTTC. Amino acids: CASSSLPGQGPSGANVLTF.

The V and J genes are TRBV5-4 and TRBJ1-1; 7 nucleotides match TRBD1. The CDR3 covers 13 residues. CDR1 SGHNT and CDR2 YYREEE come from the germline V gene (reference sequence). V was clipped by 2 bases and J by 3 bases; unmatched bases: 1. The CDR3 nucleotides are TGTGCCAGCAGCTTTACAGGGGACACTGAAGCTTTCTTT. This sequence encodes CASSFTGDTEAFF.

The table lists this clone with a few counts. The V and J genes are TRBV27 and TRBJ2-1; a possible D gene is TRBD1 (6 bases). The CDR3 covers 13 residues. Between the trimmed V and J ends, which lost 4 bases and 8 bases, there was a span of 12 bases. CDR1 and CDR2 from the germline V gene are MNHEY and SMNVEV (reference sequence). The CDR3 DNA reads TGTGCCAGCAGTTCAGCGGACAGTTATGAGCAGTTCTTC. Its protein is CASSSADSYEQFF.

The chain has TRBV29-1 and TRBJ1-1; no reliable D call. Germline V CDR1 and CDR2: SQVTM, ANQGSEA. The CDR3 contains 12 residues. The V end lost 7 bases, the J end lost 4 bases, and 13 bases lay between the germline ends. The CDR3 DNA is TGCAGCGCCCAAGCGGGGAGCACTGAAGCTTTCTTT. Translated, it gives CSAQAGSTEAFF.

The V gene is TRBV9, the J gene TRBJ2-6, with 7 positions matching TRBD1. This CDR3 contains 17 residues. The germline V gene encodes CDR1 SGDLS and CDR2 YYNGEE. The V gene end was trimmed by 4 bases and the J gene end by 0 bases; junction bases not matched to a gene: 7. For the CDR3, the DNA is TGTGCCAGCAGCCCCAGGACAGGCCTCTCTGGGGCCAACGTCCTGACTTTC. It encodes CASSPRTGLSGANVLTF.

This clone was seen a single time. The chain recombines TRBV29-1 with TRBJ1-1; 9 nucleotides align to TRBD1. V lost 7 bases and J lost 6; bases outside the gene matches: 12. This CDR3 has 14 amino acids. The germline V gene has CDR1 SQVTM and CDR2 ANQGSEA. The CDR3: CSARQGVIWAEAFF. The CDR3 DNA reads TGCAGCGCGAGACAGGGGGTGATATGGGCTGAAGCTTTCTTT.